What follows is one T cell receptor beta chain and its context. Its matching antigen is unknown. The data derive from a study of cytomegalovirus exposure and HLA in healthy donors. For the study at large: In an earlier analysis, around 120 million unique TCR beta sequences were found from approximately 170 million T cells. General observations from the study: A later analysis by the authors found several of the most significant clusters apparently linked to common viral pathogens. TCR beta chain V- and J-gene trimming was linked, in a later analysis, to a missense variant in DCLRE1C.

Germline-derived CDR1 and CDR2 are PRHDT and FYEKMQ (reference sequence). The length of the CDR3 is 15 residues. Trimming took 5 bases from V and 7 from J, leaving 15 bases between them. The PCR used 60 Vbeta and 13 Jbeta primers. The repertoire was sequenced with immunoSEQ multiplex PCR; TCRdb's copy has only in-frame clones and lacks some. Of about 240,000 clones listed, approximately 82% were seen once; the top ten hold about 7.5%. This clonotype was sampled from a woman aged 55-69 years in good health and CMV-seropositive. This sequence joins TRBV13 and TRBJ1-6; D might be TRBD1 (6 bases). The sample consisted of PBMCs. In nucleotides, the CDR3 is TGTGCCAGCAGCCTATCCGGGACAATAAATTCACCCCTCCACTTT. Amino acids: CASSLSGTINSPLHF.